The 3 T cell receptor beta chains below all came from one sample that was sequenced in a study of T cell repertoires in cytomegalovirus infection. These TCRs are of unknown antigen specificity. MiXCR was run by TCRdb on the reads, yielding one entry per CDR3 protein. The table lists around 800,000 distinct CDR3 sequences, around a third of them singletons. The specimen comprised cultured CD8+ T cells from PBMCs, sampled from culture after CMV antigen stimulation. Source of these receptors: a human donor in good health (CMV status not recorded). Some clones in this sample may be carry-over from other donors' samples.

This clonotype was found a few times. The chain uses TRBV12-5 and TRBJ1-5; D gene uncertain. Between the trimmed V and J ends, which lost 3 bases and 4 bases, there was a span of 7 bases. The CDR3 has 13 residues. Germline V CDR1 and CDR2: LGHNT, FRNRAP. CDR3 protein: CASGLGWNQPQHF. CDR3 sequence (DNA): TGTGCTAGTGGTTTAGGGTGGAATCAGCCCCAGCATTTT.

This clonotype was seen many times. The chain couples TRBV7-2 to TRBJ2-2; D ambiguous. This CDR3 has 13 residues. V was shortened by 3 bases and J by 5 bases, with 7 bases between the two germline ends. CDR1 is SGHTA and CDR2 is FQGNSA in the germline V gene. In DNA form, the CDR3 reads TGTGCCAGCAGCTTCTTTACGACCGGGGAGCTGTTTTTT. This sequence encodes CASSFFTTGELFF.

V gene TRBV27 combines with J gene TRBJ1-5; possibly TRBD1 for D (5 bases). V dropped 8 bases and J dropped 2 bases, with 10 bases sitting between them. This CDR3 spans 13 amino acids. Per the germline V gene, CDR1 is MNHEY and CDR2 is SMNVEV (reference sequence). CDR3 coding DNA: TGTGCCAGCGGGGCCGGGGGCAATCAGCCCCAGCATTTT. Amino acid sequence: CASGAGGNQPQHF.